The subject of this entry is one T cell receptor beta chain. What it recognizes is unknown. V shed 2 bases and J 5 bases; nucleotides not matched to a gene: 5. Germline CDR1 and CDR2: SGHNT and YYREEE (reference sequence). This CDR3 region has 14 residues. The entry originates in a study of cytomegalovirus exposure and HLA in healthy donors. About the study: As released early, the data held roughly 85 million unique TCRs from HLA-typed donors. Study outcomes and limitations: Other equally common chains were less clonally expanded than HLA-associated TCR beta chains, a later analysis showed.

PCR employed 60 Vbeta and 13 Jbeta primers. The method was immunoSEQ multiplex PCR; TCRdb's version includes in-frame clones alone and lacks a portion of them. The sample yields some 200,000 clones, of which the top ten take up around 0.74%. Healthy bone marrow donors supplied every sample. This clonotype was sampled from a boy aged 5-17 years in good health and CMV-seronegative. This sequence joins TRBV5-4 and TRBJ1-2; 8 nucleotides line up with TRBD1. Sequenced: PBMCs. CDR3 sequence: CASSLPGQAYGYTF. The CDR3 DNA is TGTGCCAGCAGCTTACCGGGACAGGCATATGGCTACACCTTC.